The 25 T cell receptor beta chains below come from one sample, sequenced in a study of T cell repertoires in cytomegalovirus infection (dated by TCRdb to the late 2010s). For sequencing, an Illumina HiSeq 1500 was employed. TCRdb reprocessing: public reads trimmed at Q25 with fastp, clones called with MiXCR, in-frame beta chains kept. Every CDR3 protein is listed once, alongside the most common genes and DNA of its rows. Across this sample there are about 450,000 distinct CDR3 sequences, with around 32% seen only once. Roughly an eighth of the sample is held by the ten biggest clonotypes. Sequencing used PBMCs. These receptors were taken from a human donor in good health (CMV status not recorded). Some clones in this sample may be carry-over from other donors' samples.

The rearrangement links TRBV24-1 to TRBJ2-3; TRBD1 matches at 7 bases. Germline CDR1 KGHDR, CDR2 SFDVKD. After removal of 4 bases from V and 0 bases from J, the junction contained 6 bases not matched to a gene. There are 16 residues in the CDR3. In DNA, the CDR3 is TGTGCCACCAGTGACACGGGACAGTTGAGCACAGATACGCAGTATTTT. Protein sequence: CATSDTGQLSTDTQYF.

This clonotype was observed a few times. CDR3 in DNA: TGCGCCAGCAGCCTCAGACTAGCGGGGGGGAAGGACTACGAGCAGTACTTC. Translated, it gives CASSLRLAGGKDYEQYF. The chain couples TRBV4-1 to TRBJ2-7, with 14 bases matching TRBD2. CDR1 and CDR2 from the germline V gene are MGHRA and YSYEKL. V shed 4 bases and J 3 bases; nucleotides not matched to a gene: 8. CDR3 size: 17 residues.

CDR3 residues: CASSQDPSAGGVTGELFF. The CDR3 nucleotides read TGCGCCAGCAGCCAAGATCCATCGGCGGGGGGGGTCACCGGGGAGCTGTTTTTT. V is TRBV4-3 and J is TRBJ2-2; TRBD2 agrees at 9 bases. V lost 0 bases, J lost 4 bases, and 9 bases stayed unmatched. The CDR3 spans 18 residues. CDR1 is LGHNA, CDR2 YSLEER, per germline.

This clonotype has only a few counts. The rearrangement joins TRBV6-8 to TRBJ1-1; no reliable D call. The germline gives CDR1 MNHGY, CDR2 SAAAGT. Trimming removed 6 bases at V and 4 bases at J, with 12 bases between. The CDR3 is 13 amino acids. CDR3: CASSKTSGTEAFF. CDR3 in DNA: TGTGCCAGCAGCAAGACGTCGGGCACTGAAGCTTTCTTT.

This clonotype was found a few times. The chain has TRBV19 and TRBJ2-7, with 7 bases that match TRBD2. V trimming: 1 base; J trimming: 3 bases; junction bases outside the gene matches: 3. This CDR3 contains 14 residues. Germline lookup yields CDR1 LNHDA and CDR2 SQIVND (reference sequence). CDR3 nucleotides: TGTGCCAGTAGTATAGGCGGGGGAAGCTACGAGCAGTACTTC. Translation gives CASSIGGGSYEQYF.

The chain recombines TRBV5-6 with TRBJ2-7; no clear D. The CDR3 is 15 residues long. With 3 bases removed from V and 3 bases from J, the gap between germline ends came to 16 bases. CDR1 SGHDT and CDR2 YYEEEE come from the germline V gene. The DNA for the CDR3 is TGTGCCAGCAGCTCCGCAGGTGTGGCACTCTACGAGCAGTACTTC. Protein: CASSSAGVALYEQYF.

DNA for the CDR3: TGCGCCAGCAGCCCGGGGACGGAGTGGAACACTGAAGCTTTCTTT. Encoded protein: CASSPGTEWNTEAFF. The chain uses TRBV5-1 and TRBJ1-1; TRBD1 is a possible D gene (5 bases). This CDR3 contains 15 residues. Germline CDR1 reads SGHRS; CDR2 reads YFSETQ. With 4 bases removed from V and 1 base from J, the gap between germline ends came to 14 bases.

J is TRBJ1-1 and V is TRBV5-6; 10 nucleotides agree with TRBD1. V shed 0 bases and J 6 bases; nucleotides not matched to a gene: 2. The CDR3 spans 14 residues. CDR1 and CDR2 (germline): SGHDT, YYEEEE. The CDR3: CASSLGQGASEAFF. The CDR3, as DNA: TGTGCCAGCAGCTTGGGACAGGGGGCCTCTGAAGCTTTCTTT.

The chain is built from TRBV2 and TRBJ2-3; D gene uncertain. There are 14 residues in the CDR3. Trimming cost V 4 bases and J 2 bases, with 10 bases left between them. Germline loops: CDR1 SNHLY, CDR2 FYNNEI. CDR3 DNA: TGTGCCAGCAGTGTTGAAGCAGACACAGATACGCAGTATTTT. As protein: CASSVEADTDTQYF.

This clonotype was observed a single time. The V call is TRBV5-1, the J call TRBJ2-1; 11 bases match TRBD2. The CDR3 runs to 15 residues. Trimming at V came to 4 bases and at J to 10 bases, leaving 10 bases not matched to a gene. Per the germline V gene, CDR1 is SGHRS and CDR2 is YFSETQ. The CDR3 sequence is CASSPYSGGAWEQFF. The CDR3, as DNA: TGCGCCAGCAGCCCCTATAGCGGGGGGGCCTGGGAGCAGTTCTTC.

This clonotype was recorded a few times. The rearrangement joins TRBV7-9 to TRBJ1-2; 9 positions agree with TRBD1. Germline V lookup: CDR1 SEHNR, CDR2 FQNEAQ (reference sequence). This CDR3 has 14 residues. Germline trimming cut 5 bases from V and 7 bases from J; bases unmatched to any gene: 8. The CDR3 spells CASSTTGGVSGYTF. As DNA, the CDR3 is TGTGCCAGCAGCACTACAGGGGGCGTCTCTGGCTACACCTTC. Supplemented by reference TRBV7-9 and TRBJ1-2, the full variable domain reads DTGVSQNPRHKITKRGQNVTFRCDPISEHNRLYWYRQTLGQGPEFLTYFQNEAQLEKSRLLSDRFSAERPKGSFSTLEIQRTEQGDSAMYLCASSTTGGVSGYTFGSGTRLTVV.

This clonotype showed up just a few times. The rearrangement joins TRBV11-1 to TRBJ1-6; TRBD1 matches 7 bases. The V and J ends lost 5 bases and 8 bases, in that order; junction bases with no gene match: 9. Germline V gene sequence: CDR1 SGHAT, CDR2 FQDESV (reference sequence). This CDR3 has 15 residues. CDR3 residues: CASSPGSRGDSPLHF. DNA of the CDR3: TGTGCCAGCAGCCCGGGGTCCAGGGGGGATTCACCCCTCCACTTT.

There are a few counts of this clonotype. The V and J genes are TRBV7-3 and TRBJ1-3; 10 bases match TRBD1. After removal of 1 base from V and 3 bases from J, the junction contained 3 bases not matched to a gene. This CDR3 region has 16 residues. Per the germline V gene, CDR1 is SGHTA and CDR2 is FQGTGA. CDR3 sequence (DNA): TGTGCCAGCAGCTTAAAGGGACAGGGGATTGGAAACACCATATATTTT. Its translation is CASSLKGQGIGNTIYF.

This clonotype has only a few counts. This chain uses TRBV6-6 with TRBJ1-4; no reliable D call. This CDR3 comprises 14 residues. Trimming left V 4 bases short and J 8 bases short, with 14 bases between. Germline CDR1 and CDR2: MNHNY and SVGAGI (reference sequence). The chain's CDR3 is CASSSAAYEEKLFF. DNA for the CDR3: TGTGCCAGCAGTTCAGCAGCATACGAAGAAAAACTGTTTTTT.

This clonotype showed up many times. The chain employs TRBV7-2 and TRBJ1-1; D remains unclear. Germline assignment: CDR1 SGHTA and CDR2 FQGNSA. CDR3 length: 15 amino acids. V shed 1 base and J shed 0 bases, with 9 bases lying between them. The CDR3 loop reads CASSLGVRVNTEAFF. CDR3 bases: TGTGCCAGCAGCTTAGGGGTCCGGGTGAACACTGAAGCTTTCTTT.

Concerning this clonotype: The CDR3 does not end in the conserved phenylalanine or tryptophan, so this is likely a read error. J is TRBJ2-5 and V is TRBV5-1, with D hard to call. This CDR3 comprises 13 residues. V gave up 1 base and J gave up 4 bases, with 8 bases separating them. The V gene's germline CDR1 is SGHRS and CDR2 YFSETQ. CDR3 bases: TGCGCCAGCAGCTTGAGTAGGGTAGAGACCCAGTACTTA. Protein sequence: CASSLSRVETQYL.

In its sample, this clonotype was seen a few times. The V call is TRBV19, the J call TRBJ1-1, with D unresolved. Per germline, CDR1 LNHDA and CDR2 SQIVND (reference sequence). V was clipped by 3 bases and J by 4 bases, with 12 bases between them. CDR3 length: 14 residues. The chain's CDR3 is CASSIKKWTTEAFF. The CDR3 nucleotides read TGTGCCAGTAGTATTAAAAAGTGGACCACTGAAGCTTTCTTT.

This clonotype was seen many times. The chain employs TRBV7-2 and TRBJ1-2; D uncertain. The CDR3 contains 15 residues. In germline, CDR1 is SGHTA, CDR2 FQGNSA. The V end lost 4 bases, the J end lost 8 bases, and 20 bases lay between the germline ends. CDR3 loop: CASSSYLTGFGGYTF. Written as DNA, the CDR3 is TGTGCCAGCAGCTCTTACCTCACGGGGTTCGGGGGCTACACCTTC.

This clonotype was counted between two and nine times. The chain has TRBV7-9 and TRBJ2-7; D remains ambiguous. Looked up from germline, CDR1 is SEHNR and CDR2 is FQNEAQ (reference sequence). The CDR3 contains 16 residues. Trimming stripped 1 base from V and 2 bases from J, with 15 bases between. CDR3 residues: CASSLEGSRSPYEQYF. CDR3 bases: TGTGCCAGCAGCTTAGAAGGGTCCCGGTCGCCCTACGAGCAGTACTTC.

V gene TRBV7-6 combines with J gene TRBJ2-3, with 7 bases matching TRBD1. V shed 4 bases and J 2 bases; nucleotides not matched to a gene: 6. Germline CDR1 and CDR2: SGHVS and FNYEAQ. The CDR3 totals 15 residues. DNA of the CDR3: TGTGCCAGCAGCTCTGGGACAGTGTACACAGATACGCAGTATTTT. Protein sequence: CASSSGTVYTDTQYF.

In this sample, this clonotype turned up a few times. This chain links TRBV5-3 with TRBJ2-3; no clear D. TRBV5-3 is filed as an ORF, its function uncertain. This CDR3 comprises 12 residues. V shed 8 bases and J shed 4 bases, with 11 bases lying between them. In DNA form, the CDR3 reads TGTGCCAGCAGCATTGGGTCAGATACGCAGTATTTT. Translating gives CASSIGSDTQYF.

The V gene is TRBV7-6, the J gene TRBJ2-1; 8 nucleotides align to TRBD2. V was clipped by 5 bases and J by 6 bases; unmatched bases: 9. CDR3 length: 15 residues. Per germline, CDR1 SGHVS and CDR2 FNYEAQ. CDR3 sequence: CASSPIAGSVNEQFF. The CDR3 DNA is TGTGCCAGCAGCCCAATAGCGGGGTCGGTCAATGAGCAGTTCTTC.

The J gene is TRBJ2-1, the V gene TRBV5-4, with D perhaps TRBD2 (5 bases). V lost 5 bases to trimming and J lost 4 bases, with 10 bases between them. The CDR3 is 13 residues long. Per the germline V gene, CDR1 is SGHNT and CDR2 is YYREEE (reference sequence). The CDR3 here is CASRDWSYNEQFF. The CDR3 DNA reads TGTGCCAGCAGGGACTGGAGTTACAATGAGCAGTTCTTC.

This clonotype occurred a few times. This rearrangement joins TRBV2 to TRBJ1-3; D not certain. Germline V CDR1 and CDR2: SNHLY, FYNNEI. The CDR3 consists of 16 residues. With 5 bases removed from V and 2 bases from J, the gap between germline ends came to 16 bases. CDR3 region: CASSPRVGRTGNTIYF. For the CDR3, the DNA is TGTGCCAGCAGTCCAAGGGTCGGAAGAACTGGAAACACCATATATTTT.

This clonotype was observed a handful of times. The rearrangement uses TRBV3-1 and TRBJ1-2; D not resolved. Germline CDR1 reads LGHDT; CDR2 reads YNNKEL (reference sequence). Trimming pared 0 bases from V and 6 bases from J, leaving 14 bases between. The CDR3 covers 15 residues. The CDR3 DNA reads TGTGCCAGCAGCCAAGATCCCGGGATAGGTAATGGCTACACCTTC. Translation gives CASSQDPGIGNGYTF.